This T cell receptor beta chain is from a study of metastatic and nonmetastatic thyroid tumors. Study overall: From malignant and benign thyroid patients, repertoires in blood and in tumor or nodule tissue were compared.

This clone was recorded at least ten times. From the PCR reads, TCRdb re-called clones with MiXCR. Of about 33,000 clones detected, 15% to 20% appear once; the ten largest clones hold around 11%. All patients were untreated before thyroid surgery. What was sequenced was blood. The sequence was obtained from a male donor with papillary thyroid cancer or a benign thyroid nodule (not recorded which). Some clones in this sample may be carry-over from other donors' samples.

CDR3 protein: CASSLWVGVGAGNEQFF. The CDR3 coding sequence is TGTGCCAGCAGTTTATGGGTGGGGGTTGGGGCGGGCAATGAGCAGTTCTTC. This chain uses TRBV12-3 or TRBV12-4 with TRBJ2-1, with D perhaps given as TRBD1 or TRBD2 (5 bases each). The length of the CDR3 is 17 residues. V shed 2 bases and J shed 6 bases, with 20 bases lying between them.